A selection of T cell receptor beta chains follows, all from one sample in a study of T-cell reconstitution after alpha-beta-depleted transplantation in children. TCRdb re-analysed the PCR reads in MiXCR, keeping a single row per CDR3 protein. The sample holds a few hundred thousand distinct CDR3 sequences, about a quarter seen once. The sequencing used PBMCs, collected before TCRalphabeta/CD19-depleted stem cell transplant. All receptors come from a boy under two years old with Wiskott-Aldrich syndrome, due to receive a stem cell transplant. The CDR3 runs from the conserved cysteine through the conserved F or W. A D gene is named only where the DNA matches it firmly. Clone size is not always given. Where it is, it says once, few, many or a class for expanded clones.

.	TRBV5-5	TRBJ1-3	TRBD1	TGTGCCAGCAGCCCGGGACAGTTAGGAAACACCATATATTTT	CASSPGQLGNTIYF
.	TRBV18	TRBJ2-3	.	TGTGCCAGCTCACCACGGGACGGGGCTGATACGCAGTATTTT	CASSPRDGADTQYF
.	TRBV20-1	TRBJ2-7	TRBD2	TGCAGTGCCGTCCTGGGACTAGCGGGAGGGCCACGCGAGCAGTACTTC	CSAVLGLAGGPREQYF
once	TRBV12-3/TRBV12-4	TRBJ2-7	.	TGTGCCAGCAGTCAGACAGCGGGTCAGCAGTACTTC	CASSQTAGQQYF
many	TRBV3-1	TRBJ2-5	.	TGTGCCAGCAGCCAAGATCGGGAGACCCAGTACTTC	CASSQDRETQYF
.	TRBV5-1	TRBJ2-3	.	TGCGCCAGCAGCTTGGGTAACAGCGGGTACAGCACAGATACGCAGTATTTT	CASSLGNSGYSTDTQYF
few	TRBV6-1	TRBJ2-1	TRBD2	TGTGCCAGCAGCGGAGCGGGAGGGTCCGGGGGGAGTGAGCAGTTCTTC	CASSGAGGSGGSEQFF
.	TRBV12-3/TRBV12-4	TRBJ2-5	.	TGTGCCAGCAGTTCCAGGGATCAGCCCCAGTACTTC	CASSSRDQPQYF
few	TRBV20-1	TRBJ2-7	TRBD2	TGCAGTGCCAGCTTAGCGGGAGTTAGTGGGCAGTACTTC	CSASLAGVSGQYF
.	TRBV20-1	TRBJ2-7	TRBD2	TGCAGTGCTAGAGGGGGGGGGATTCCCTTCTACGAGCAGTACTTC	CSARGGGIPFYEQYF
few	TRBV5-1	TRBJ2-3	TRBD1	TGCGCCAGCAGCTTGGCCGGGACAGGGGGCACAGATACGCAGTATTTT	CASSLAGTGGTDTQYF
few	TRBV28	TRBJ2-1	TRBD2	TGTGCCAGCAGTATAAAACTAGCGGCATCCTACAATGAGCAGTTCTTC	CASSIKLAASYNEQFF
.	TRBV20-1	TRBJ2-3	TRBD2	TGCAGTGCTAGAATTTTCGGGACTAGCGGCACAGATACGCAGTATTTT	CSARIFGTSGTDTQYF
once	TRBV5-1	TRBJ2-3	.	TGCGCCAGCAGCTCGGCGGCCGGGGTAAACACAGATACGCAGTATTTT	CASSSAAGVNTDTQYF
.	TRBV5-1	TRBJ2-5	TRBD2	TGCGCCAGCAGCTTATATGCGGGAGAAGCAGAGACCCAGTACTTC	CASSLYAGEAETQYF
few	TRBV12-3/TRBV12-4	TRBJ2-5	.	TGTGCCAGCAGTTCAGGGGCGGGGACCCAGTACTTC	CASSSGAGTQYF
.	TRBV3-1	TRBJ2-7	.	TGTGCCAGCAGCAAGGACGGCGAGCAGTACTTC	CASSKDGEQYF
few	TRBV7-2	TRBJ2-4	.	TGTGCCAGCAGCCCCTTTACGGGAGTAGCCAAAAACATTCAGTACTTC	CASSPFTGVAKNIQYF
few	TRBV3-1	TRBJ2-6	.	TGTGCCAGCGCAAGTTCTGGGGCCAACGTCCTGACTTTC	CASASSGANVLTF